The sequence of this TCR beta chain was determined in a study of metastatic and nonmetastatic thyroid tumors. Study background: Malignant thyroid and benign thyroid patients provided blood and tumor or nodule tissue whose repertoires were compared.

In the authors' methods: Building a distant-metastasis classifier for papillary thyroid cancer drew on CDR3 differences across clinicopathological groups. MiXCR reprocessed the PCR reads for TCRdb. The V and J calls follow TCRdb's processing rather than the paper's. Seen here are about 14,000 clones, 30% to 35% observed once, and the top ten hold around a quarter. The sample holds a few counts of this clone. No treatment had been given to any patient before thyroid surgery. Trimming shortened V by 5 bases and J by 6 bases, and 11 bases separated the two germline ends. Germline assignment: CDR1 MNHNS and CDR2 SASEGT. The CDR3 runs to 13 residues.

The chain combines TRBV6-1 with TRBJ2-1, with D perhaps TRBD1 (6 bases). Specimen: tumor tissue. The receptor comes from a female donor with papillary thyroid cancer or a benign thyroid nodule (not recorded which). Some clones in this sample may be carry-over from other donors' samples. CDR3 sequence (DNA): TGTGCCAGCAGTTGGACAGTAGGCAATGAGCAGTTCTTC. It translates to CASSWTVGNEQFF.